This T cell receptor (beta chain) is from a study of technical replicates of blood from a few donors. Looked up from germline, CDR1 is KGHSH and CDR2 is LQKENI. Trimming shortened V by 3 bases and J by 3 bases, and 15 bases separated the two germline ends. This CDR3 has 16 amino acids. Sequencing used immunoSEQ multiplex PCR; TCRdb keeps in-frame clones, though not all of them. The table includes roughly 92,000 clones, approximately 95% detected once. Sequences were obtained from T cells isolated from PBMCs. This chain joins TRBV18 and TRBJ1-5; D is undetermined. The sequence was obtained from a human donor in good health. The CDR3 nucleotides are TGTGCCAGCTCACCGTATATCCAAACCTACAATCAGCCCCAGCATTTT. Translated, it gives CASSPYIQTYNQPQHF. Based on the CDR3 plus reference TRBV18 and TRBJ1-5, the full variable domain is NAGVMQNPRHLVRRRGQEARLRCSPMKGHSHVYWYRQLPEEGLKFMVYLQKENIIDESGMPKERFSAEFPKEGPSILRIQQVVRGDSAAYFCASSPYIQTYNQPQHFGDGTRLSIL.